What follows are 26 T cell receptor beta chains derived from one specimen sequenced in a study of cytomegalovirus exposure and HLA in healthy donors. PCR involved 60 Vbeta and 13 Jbeta primers. Sequencing used immunoSEQ multiplex PCR; TCRdb keeps in-frame clones, though not all of them. The sample lists more than 100,000 clones, roughly 82% occurring once. The sequencing sample was made of PBMCs. Receptors originate from a human donor in good health.

This chain links TRBV7-9 with TRBJ2-7, with 10 positions matching TRBD2. Germline V lookup: CDR1 SEHNR, CDR2 FQNEAQ (reference sequence). The length of the CDR3 is 15 residues. V shed 1 base, J shed 5 bases, and the junction held 5 bases outside the gene matches. CDR3 sequence reads: CASSLEGSGRHEQYF. For the CDR3, the DNA is TGTGCCAGCAGCTTAGAAGGTAGCGGGAGGCACGAGCAGTACTTC.

This clone appeared once. The CDR3 sequence is CASSYYSQGANTEAFF. As DNA, the CDR3 is TGTGCCAGCAGTTACTATTCACAGGGGGCAAACACTGAAGCTTTCTTT. The chain links TRBV27 to TRBJ1-1; 9 bases are shared with TRBD1. Germline lookup yields CDR1 MNHEY and CDR2 SMNVEV (reference sequence). This CDR3 has 16 amino acids. V lost 4 bases to trimming and J lost 2 bases; unmatched junction nucleotides: 8.

The chain recombines TRBV7-2 with TRBJ2-7, with D perhaps TRBD1 (6 bases). The CDR3 has 15 residues. V was cut by 5 bases and J by 7 bases, with 21 bases left in between. Looked up from germline, CDR1 is SGHTA and CDR2 is FQGNSA. The DNA for the CDR3 is TGTGCCAGCAGCCTGGACTTTGGGGGCTCGAGGGAGCAGTACTTC. It specifies CASSLDFGGSREQYF.

This sequence joins TRBV15 and TRBJ2-7; D is possibly TRBD2 (5 bases). Per the germline V gene, CDR1 is LNHNV and CDR2 is YYDKDF (reference sequence). Deletions cut 5 bases from V and 1 base from J, with 9 bases between. CDR3 length equals 13 residues. The CDR3 DNA reads as TGTGCCACCAGCGGACGGGGATCCTACGAGCAGTACTTC. Encoded protein: CATSGRGSYEQYF.

The chain is built from TRBV28 and TRBJ2-5, with 10 bases lining up with TRBD2. Germline CDR1 MDHEN, CDR2 SYDVKM. Trimming at V came to 1 base and at J to 5 bases, leaving 7 bases not matched to a gene. The CDR3 extends over 16 amino acids. The CDR3, as DNA: TGTGCCAGCAGTTTATCAGCGGGAGGGCCCGTGGAGACCCAGTACTTC. This encodes CASSLSAGGPVETQYF.

Written as DNA, the CDR3 is TGTGCCATCAGTCTAGATCGGAGGACTAGCGGAAACAATGAGCAGTTCTTC. Translating it yields CAISLDRRTSGNNEQFF. This chain links TRBV10-3 with TRBJ2-1; 10 bases align to TRBD2. The CDR3 is 17 residues long. V lost 5 bases to trimming and J lost 5 bases; unmatched junction nucleotides: 12. CDR1 is ENHRY and CDR2 is SYGVKD in the germline V gene.

The chain combines TRBV14 with TRBJ1-2, with 8 bases lining up with TRBD1. Per the germline V gene, CDR1 is SGHDN and CDR2 is FVKESK. The trim removed 4 bases at V and 7 bases at J, leaving 8 bases unmatched. CDR3 length: 14 amino acids. The CDR3 coding sequence is TGTGCCAGCAGCCCTGGGACAGGCCGGTCTGGCTACACCTTC. Its translation: CASSPGTGRSGYTF.

This clone is a singleton in its sample. The rearrangement uses TRBV11-2 and TRBJ1-1, with a possible D match to TRBD1 (6 bases). The CDR3 sequence is 14 residues long. Trimming cost V 3 bases and J 2 bases, with 10 bases left between them. Per the germline V gene, CDR1 is SGHAT and CDR2 is FQNNGV. The CDR3: CASSLADSNTEAFF. CDR3 bases: TGTGCCAGCAGCTTGGCGGACAGCAACACTGAAGCTTTCTTT.

The CDR3 DNA follows: TGTGCCAGCAGCTTGGGTTACGTGGAGAAAAAACTGTTTTTT. It codes for CASSLGYVEKKLFF. The gene calls are TRBV5-8 and TRBJ1-4; no reliable D call. The CDR3 covers 14 residues. Per germline, CDR1 SGHTS and CDR2 YDEGEE. V lost 0 bases and J lost 9, with 12 bases in between.

The CDR3 reads CASSLRQGLEAFF. The CDR3 region has the DNA TGTGCCAGCAGTTTAAGGCAGGGGCTAGAAGCTTTCTTT. The chain joins TRBV28 to TRBJ1-1, with D possibly being TRBD1 (6 bases). Germline V gene lookup returns CDR1 MDHEN and CDR2 SYDVKM. The V end was cut by 2 bases, the J end by 8 bases, with 12 bases between. This CDR3 is 13 amino acids long.

The chain recombines TRBV25-1 with TRBJ1-2, with D possibly matching TRBD1 (6 bases). The CDR3 consists of 15 residues. CDR1 MGHDK and CDR2 SYGVNS come from the germline V gene. V dropped 3 bases and J dropped 4 bases, with 15 bases sitting between them. The CDR3 here is CASSDRQEPGYGYTF. CDR3 nucleotides: TGTGCCAGCAGTGACCGACAGGAGCCGGGCTATGGCTACACCTTC.

The chain couples TRBV19 to TRBJ1-1; 9 positions match TRBD1. CDR1 is LNHDA and CDR2 is SQIVND in the germline V gene (reference sequence). The junction had 10 bases not matched to a gene; V was cut back by 5 bases and J by 0 bases. The CDR3 extends over 17 amino acids. The CDR3 bases are TGTGCCAGTAGTCAGCCGACAGGGGGTCTTTTGAACACTGAAGCTTTCTTT. Amino acids: CASSQPTGGLLNTEAFF.

The chain recombines TRBV6-1 with TRBJ2-5, with 8 bases aligning to TRBD2. The V gene end was trimmed by 5 bases and the J gene end by 3 bases; junction bases not matched to a gene: 2. Germline V CDR1 and CDR2: MNHNS, SASEGT. The CDR3 length is 13 residues. The CDR3 bases are TGTGCCAGCAGTAATAGCGGGAAAGAGACCCAGTACTTC. Residues: CASSNSGKETQYF.

V usage is TRBV28 and J usage is TRBJ2-1; perhaps TRBD1 as D (5 bases). V lost 2 bases and J lost 2, with 10 bases in between. The CDR3 is 15 residues long. Germline V gene sequence: CDR1 MDHEN, CDR2 SYDVKM. CDR3 nucleotide sequence: TGTGCCAGCAGTTTACAGGGTATAACCTACAATGAGCAGTTCTTC. It specifies CASSLQGITYNEQFF.

The chain is built from TRBV11-2 and TRBJ2-7, with 7 bases matching TRBD2. Germline lookup yields CDR1 SGHAT and CDR2 FQNNGV. CDR3 size: 15 residues. Trimming cost V 5 bases and J 4 bases; bases outside gene matches: 11. The CDR3 DNA reads as TGTGCCAGCAGCCCTCAACTAGCGAGGGGATACGAGCAGTACTTC. Its protein is CASSPQLARGYEQYF. Drawing the rest from reference TRBV11-2 and TRBJ2-7, the complete variable domain is EAGVAQSPRYKIIEKRQSVAFWCNPISGHATLYWYQQILGQGPKLLIQFQNNGVVDDSQLPKDRFSAERLKGVDSTLKIQPAKLEDSAVYLCASSPQLARGYEQYFGPGTRLTVT.

This chain links TRBV10-3 with TRBJ2-1, with TRBD2 matching 13 bases. Looked up from germline, CDR1 is ENHRY and CDR2 is SYGVKD. The CDR3 totals 18 residues. After removal of 8 bases from V and 0 bases from J, the junction contained 10 bases not matched to a gene. This CDR3 is CAIGGGLAGTNSYNEQFF. CDR3 DNA: TGTGCCATCGGTGGGGGACTAGCGGGAACCAACTCCTACAATGAGCAGTTCTTC.

The CDR3: CASSPARVGDRDNEQFF. In DNA form, the CDR3 reads TGCGCCAGCAGCCCGGCGAGGGTCGGAGACAGGGATAATGAGCAGTTCTTC. The J gene is TRBJ2-1, the V gene TRBV5-1; 7 nucleotides match TRBD1. The CDR3 contains 17 residues. The germline V gene encodes CDR1 SGHRS and CDR2 YFSETQ. The V segment lost 4 bases and the J segment 7 bases; nucleotides outside the gene matches: 17.

This chain uses TRBV7-6 with TRBJ2-1; 14 bases fit TRBD2. Germline V gives CDR1 SGHVS, CDR2 FNYEAQ. The CDR3 spans 14 residues. With 4 bases clipped from V and 7 bases from J, the junction kept 0 bases outside the gene matches. This CDR3 is CASSWTSGRNEQFF. The DNA for the CDR3 is TGTGCCAGCAGCTGGACTAGCGGGAGGAATGAGCAGTTCTTC. Using reference TRBV7-6 and TRBJ2-1 for the parts outside the CDR3, the full variable domain is GAGVSQSPRYKVTKRGQDVALRCDPISGHVSLYWYRQALGQGPEFLTYFNYEAQQDKSGLPNDRFSAERPEGSISTLTIQRTEQRDSAMYRCASSWTSGRNEQFFGPGTRLTVL.

This clone was picked up one time. The chain combines TRBV5-1 with TRBJ2-3; 10 bases agree with TRBD2. J was trimmed by 10 bases and V by 3 bases; bases with no gene match: 5. CDR1 and CDR2 from the germline V gene are SGHRS and YFSETQ. CDR3 length: 13 residues. The CDR3 loop reads CASSSLAGTAQYF. The DNA for the CDR3 is TGCGCCAGCAGCTCACTAGCGGGAACAGCGCAGTATTTT.

V is TRBV6-1 and J is TRBJ2-7, with D possibly matching TRBD2 (7 bases). Germline loops: CDR1 MNHNS, CDR2 SASEGT. Trimming pared 5 bases from V and 2 bases from J, leaving 16 bases between. This CDR3 spans 15 amino acids. CDR3 nucleotides: TGTGCCAGCAGTTCCCCCGGGGGGCAAACCTACGAGCAGTACTTC. Its translation: CASSSPGGQTYEQYF.

In this sample, this clone turned up a few times. V gene TRBV5-1 combines with J gene TRBJ2-2; D is unclear. The CDR3 sequence is 12 residues long. Trimming removed 4 bases at V and 4 bases at J, with 5 bases between. CDR1 is SGHRS and CDR2 is YFSETQ in the germline V gene. For the CDR3, the DNA is TGCGCCAGCAGCAAGAGCACCGGGGAGCTGTTTTTT. Translated, it gives CASSKSTGELFF.

This clone was observed a few times. J is TRBJ1-2 and V is TRBV19; D not certain. Germline loops: CDR1 LNHDA, CDR2 SQIVND (reference sequence). The CDR3 has 14 residues. V was cut by 5 bases and J by 4 bases, with 14 bases left in between. CDR3 coding DNA: TGTGCCAGTAGTCAGGTGGTGACGAGCTATGGCTACACCTTC. Its translation is CASSQVVTSYGYTF.

The chain carries TRBV2 and TRBJ1-2, with D uncertain. From germline, CDR1 is SNHLY and CDR2 FYNNEI. The V gene lost 7 bases and the J gene lost 10 bases, with 10 bases spanning the gap. The CDR3 contains 10 residues. This CDR3 is CASTGNDYTF. Here the CDR3 DNA reads TGTGCCAGCACGGGGAACGACTACACCTTC.

The chain's CDR3 is CASRTLEEGAYEQYF. CDR3 nucleotide sequence: TGTGCCAGCAGGACCCTCGAGGAGGGAGCCTACGAGCAGTACTTC. The chain combines TRBV28 with TRBJ2-7; D perhaps matches TRBD2 (6 bases). CDR1 MDHEN and CDR2 SYDVKM come from the germline V gene. The CDR3 loop spans 15 amino acids. The germline V and J ends were trimmed by 6 bases and 2 bases, with 17 bases remaining between them.

The rearrangement uses TRBV28 and TRBJ2-7; 9 bases match TRBD2. The CDR3 has 15 amino acids. CDR1 and CDR2 from the germline V gene are MDHEN and SYDVKM. V was pared by 6 bases and J by 0 bases, with 6 bases of the junction left unmatched. The CDR3 here is CASRYNSGSSYEQYF. As DNA, the CDR3 is TGTGCCAGCAGATATAATAGCGGGAGCTCCTACGAGCAGTACTTC.

The rearrangement links TRBV28 to TRBJ1-2; D is possibly TRBD1 (6 bases). The CDR3 has 15 residues. Per the germline V gene, CDR1 is MDHEN and CDR2 is SYDVKM. Trimming removed 8 bases from V and 4 bases from J, with 20 bases in between. The CDR3 reads CASSRPPGDAYGYTF. The CDR3 nucleotides read TGTGCCAGCTCCAGACCCCCAGGGGACGCCTATGGCTACACCTTC.